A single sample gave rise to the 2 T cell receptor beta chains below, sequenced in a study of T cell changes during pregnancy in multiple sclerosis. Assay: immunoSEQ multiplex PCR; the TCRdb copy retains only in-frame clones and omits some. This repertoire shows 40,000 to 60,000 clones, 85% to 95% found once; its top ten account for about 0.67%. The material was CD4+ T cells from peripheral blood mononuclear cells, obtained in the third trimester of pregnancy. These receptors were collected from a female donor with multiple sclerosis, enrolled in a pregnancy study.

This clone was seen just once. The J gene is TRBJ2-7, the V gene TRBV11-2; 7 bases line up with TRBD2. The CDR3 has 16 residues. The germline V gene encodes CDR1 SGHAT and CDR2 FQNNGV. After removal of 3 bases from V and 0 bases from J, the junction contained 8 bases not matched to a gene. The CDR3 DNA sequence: TGTGCCAGCAGCTTGGGGGAGGGAGGGAGCTCCTACGAGCAGTACTTC. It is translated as CASSLGEGGSSYEQYF.

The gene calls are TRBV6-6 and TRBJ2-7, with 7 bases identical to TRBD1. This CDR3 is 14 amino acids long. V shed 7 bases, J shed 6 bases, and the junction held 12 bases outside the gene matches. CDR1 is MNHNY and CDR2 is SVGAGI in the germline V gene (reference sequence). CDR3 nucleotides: TGTGCCAGCACCCCGGGACAGAGGGCGGTCGAGCAGTACTTC. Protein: CASTPGQRAVEQYF.